This TCR beta chain was retrieved from a study of blood T cells in healthy people across ages. Many counts were recorded for this clonotype. What it binds is not known. Study conclusions and caveats: Higher diversity and more naive CD4+ cells were features of long-lived donors, compared to aged donors.

V shed 2 bases and J shed 1 base, with 5 bases lying between them. CDR3 length equals 13 residues. Germline V gene data show CDR1 as SGDLS and CDR2 as YYNGEE. A sample-barcoded 5' primer and a J-beta primer mix were used in a second PCR of roughly 6 to 12 cycles. MiXCR, run by TCRdb on the 5' RACE reads, gives a single entry per CDR3 protein. The sample has about 670,000 distinct CDR3 sequences, over 40% seen once. This receptor was obtained from a woman of 80 years or more in good health. This chain joins TRBV9 and TRBJ2-3, with D tentatively TRBD1 or TRBD2 (5 bases each). The sequenced sample was blood. This CDR3 reads CASSVGGTDTQYF. The CDR3 DNA sequence: TGTGCCAGCAGCGTGGGGGGCACAGATACGCAGTATTTT. The full variable domain, in which reference TRBV9 and TRBJ2-3 provide the parts outside the CDR3, is DSGVTQTPKHLITATGQRVTLRCSPRSGDLSVYWYQQSLDQGLQFLIQYYNGEERAKGNILERFSAQQFPDLHSELNLSSLELGDSALYFCASSVGGTDTQYFGPGTRLTVL.